Sequencing of this T cell receptor (beta chain) was carried out in a study of cytomegalovirus exposure and HLA in healthy donors. Overall study findings and caveats: Immune exposure was documented only through CMV serostatus.

Primers: 60 Vbeta forward and 13 Jbeta reverse. Using immunoSEQ multiplex PCR, the repertoire was profiled, and TCRdb retains in-frame clones only, with some absent. The sample has some 170,000 clones; about 80% are singletons. About this clone: Its antigen is currently unknown.

The CDR3 runs to 15 residues. With V trimmed by 1 base and J by 6 bases, 6 bases remained unmatched. Germline V lookup: CDR1 SNHLY, CDR2 FYNNEI. The sequence was collected from a man aged 35-49 years in good health and CMV-seronegative. The material sequenced was PBMCs. This chain links TRBV2 with TRBJ2-1; 7 bases line up with TRBD1. The CDR3 region has the DNA TGTGCCAGCAGTGAAGGACAGGGTGGGGGCAATGAGCAGTTCTTC. It specifies CASSEGQGGGNEQFF.